A single sample gave rise to the 22 T cell receptor beta chains below, sequenced in a study of radiation and T cells in renal cell carcinoma. The time point is: baseline pretreatment blood. Treatment meaning: 15 Gy SBRT to primary tumor, nephrectomy 4 weeks later. Clones were read by immunoSEQ multiplex PCR, and TCRdb kept only the in-frame ones, dropping some. The table has just over 95,000 clones, 80% to 90% seen once. Here the sequenced sample was blood, taken from a patient whose treatment included radiotherapy and nephrectomy. The receptors were gathered from a man aged 45 to 65 with renal cell carcinoma.

V gene TRBV19 combines with J gene TRBJ2-2; 9 bases match TRBD1. This CDR3 comprises 17 residues. CDR1 is LNHDA and CDR2 is SQIVND in the germline V gene (reference sequence). The J segment lost 2 bases and the V segment lost 5 bases, leaving 9 bases of the junction unmatched. CDR3 coding DNA: TGTGCCAGTAGTCGTATTCCGGGACAGGGCAACACCGGGGAGCTGTTTTTT. This gives the protein CASSRIPGQGNTGELFF.

The V and J genes are TRBV4-3 and TRBJ2-3; TRBD2 might be the D (6 bases). Germline CDR1 is LGHNA and CDR2 is YSLEER. CDR3 length: 12 residues. The ends were cut back, 3 bases at V and 6 bases at J, with 7 bases in the middle. CDR3 sequence reads: CASSQEGDTQYF. The CDR3 DNA reads as TGCGCCAGCAGCCAGGAGGGGGATACGCAGTATTTT.

This rearrangement joins TRBV27 to TRBJ1-4; a possible D gene is TRBD1 (5 bases). The germline V gene has CDR1 MNHEY and CDR2 SMNVEV (reference sequence). Trimming cost V 0 bases and J 8 bases, with 13 bases left between them. The CDR3 is 15 amino acids. In nucleotides, the CDR3 is TGTGCCAGCAGTTTATCGGGGGTAGGAGGGGAAAAACTGTTTTTT. This sequence encodes CASSLSGVGGEKLFF.

V is TRBV30 and J is TRBJ2-7, with 7 bases matching TRBD2. The CDR3 spans 13 residues. V gave up 2 bases and J gave up 5 bases; unmatched junction bases: 6. CDR1 and CDR2 (germline): GTSNPN, SVGIG (reference sequence). The CDR3: CAWSRLALNEQYF. The CDR3 DNA sequence: TGTGCCTGGAGTAGACTAGCCCTCAACGAGCAGTACTTC.

V gene TRBV9 combines with J gene TRBJ2-2; D is unclear. This CDR3 is 16 amino acids long. The V gene lost 0 bases and the J gene lost 0 bases, with 9 bases spanning the gap. The germline V gene has CDR1 SGDLS and CDR2 YYNGEE. CDR3 region: CASSVDVGTNTGELFF. In DNA form, the CDR3 reads TGTGCCAGCAGCGTAGACGTGGGGACGAACACCGGGGAGCTGTTTTTT.

The chain uses TRBV18 and TRBJ1-4; D perhaps matches TRBD1 (5 bases). The CDR3 contains 13 residues. V lost 8 bases to trimming and J lost 7 bases, with 14 bases between them. Germline V lookup: CDR1 KGHSH, CDR2 LQKENI. The CDR3 DNA sequence: TGTGCCAGCCTAAGGGGTTTAGGTGAAAAACTGTTTTTT. It yields the protein CASLRGLGEKLFF.

The chain joins TRBV28 to TRBJ1-2, with D unclear. CDR1 is MDHEN and CDR2 is SYDVKM in the germline V gene. The CDR3 has 13 amino acids. V lost 3 bases and J lost 3, with 8 bases in between. DNA for the CDR3: TGTGCCAGCAGTTTGGGCAGGCACTATGGCTACACCTTC. As protein: CASSLGRHYGYTF.

This clone was counted once. V usage is TRBV18 and J usage is TRBJ2-7, with D possibly matching TRBD1 (6 bases). The CDR3 extends over 14 amino acids. The germline gives CDR1 KGHSH, CDR2 LQKENI. Trimming took off 2 bases at V and 3 bases at J, with 11 bases between the two ends. The DNA for the CDR3 is TGTGCCAGCTCACCAATAGGGGACATCTACGAGCAGTACTTC. It yields the protein CASSPIGDIYEQYF.

The genes are TRBV30 and TRBJ2-7; perhaps D is TRBD1 or TRBD2 (5 bases each). Germline values: CDR1 GTSNPN, CDR2 SVGIG (reference sequence). This CDR3 is built from 13 residues. CDR3 in amino acids: CAMGPLNTYEQYF. The CDR3 DNA reads TGTGCGATGGGACCCCTTAACACCTACGAGCAGTACTTC. Full variable domain (remainder filled in from reference TRBV30 and TRBJ2-7): SQTIHQWPATLVQPVGSPLSLECTVEGTSNPNLYWYRQAAGRGLQLLFYSVGIGQISSEVPQNLSASRPQDRQFILSSKKLLLSDSGFYLCAMGPLNTYEQYFGPGTRLTVT.

This clone has just a few counts. The CDR3 spells CASSFSGRTGELFF. The CDR3 DNA follows: TGTGCCAGCAGCTTTAGCGGTCGGACCGGGGAGCTGTTTTTT. The genes are TRBV7-3 and TRBJ2-2; D might be TRBD2 (6 bases). The CDR3 has 14 residues. V lost 3 bases, J lost 5 bases, and 10 bases lay in between. Germline V CDR1 and CDR2: SGHTA, FQGTGA.

J is TRBJ2-4 and V is TRBV10-3; 10 nucleotides line up with TRBD1. Germline CDR1 is ENHRY and CDR2 is SYGVKD. Germline trimming cut 3 bases from V and 3 bases from J; bases unmatched to any gene: 17. The CDR3 has 20 residues. The CDR3 DNA is TGTGCCATCAGTGAAGGGGGATGGGACAGGGGAGGAGGGGTCAAAAACATTCAGTACTTC. Protein sequence: CAISEGGWDRGGGVKNIQYF.

The chain uses TRBV2 and TRBJ1-4, with unresolved D. V lost 2 bases and J 8 bases, leaving 6 bases between the germline ends. This CDR3 spans 12 amino acids. From germline, CDR1 is SNHLY and CDR2 FYNNEI. The CDR3 DNA reads TGTGCCAGCAGTGAACCCCGGGAAAAACTGTTTTTT. This codes for CASSEPREKLFF.

CDR3 in amino acids: CAWTGLAGSTDTQYF. The DNA for the CDR3 is TGTGCCTGGACCGGACTAGCGGGCAGCACAGATACGCAGTATTTT. V gene TRBV30 combines with J gene TRBJ2-3; 11 bases are shared with TRBD2. The CDR3 runs to 15 residues. After removal of 4 bases from V and 0 bases from J, the junction contained 3 bases not matched to a gene. Looked up from germline, CDR1 is GTSNPN and CDR2 is SVGIG (reference sequence).

The J gene is TRBJ2-5, the V gene TRBV21-1; the listed D gene, TRBD2, was not tested against the DNA. TRBV21-1 is shown as a pseudogene. The CDR3 sequence is 12 residues long. CDR3 bases: TGTGCCAGCAGCCCGGTGCGGGAGACCCAGTACTTC. Protein product: CASSPVRETQYF.

This chain joins TRBV19 and TRBJ1-5; D is unresolved. The germline V and J ends were trimmed by 3 bases and 5 bases, with 14 bases remaining between them. The CDR3 sequence is 15 residues long. Looked up from germline, CDR1 is LNHDA and CDR2 is SQIVND (reference sequence). The CDR3 DNA reads TGTGCCAGTAGTATTAAGGCAGGCGCACATCAGCCCCAGCATTTT. It is translated as CASSIKAGAHQPQHF.

The CDR3 nucleotides read TGTGCCAGCAGCGGCCGGGGGATGAGGACAGATACGCAGTATTTT. Its translation is CASSGRGMRTDTQYF. The chain employs TRBV9 and TRBJ2-3, with D perhaps TRBD2 (6 bases). The germline V gene has CDR1 SGDLS and CDR2 YYNGEE. CDR3 length: 15 amino acids. Trimming removed 3 bases at V and 3 bases at J, with 14 bases between.

Only one count was recorded for this clone. The V and J genes are TRBV28 and TRBJ1-2, with a weak D call TRBD1 (5 bases). Deletions cut 1 base from V and 4 bases from J, with 19 bases between. Germline V lookup: CDR1 MDHEN, CDR2 SYDVKM. The CDR3 has 17 residues. CDR3 coding DNA: TGTGCCAGCAGTTTATCCACATCTCAGGGTTCGAGCTATGGCTACACCTTC. It yields the protein CASSLSTSQGSSYGYTF.

V usage is TRBV6-1 and J usage is TRBJ1-2; TRBD1 is a possible D gene (5 bases). Per the germline V gene, CDR1 is MNHNS and CDR2 is SASEGT. V was shortened by 0 bases and J by 7 bases, with 12 bases between the two germline ends. There are 14 residues in the CDR3. CDR3 residues: CASSEAAGRGGYTF. In DNA form, the CDR3 reads TGTGCCAGCAGTGAAGCGGCAGGGCGAGGTGGCTACACCTTC.

V is TRBV10-3 and J is TRBJ1-2; D is ambiguous. The CDR3 is 12 amino acids. Deletions cut 0 bases from V and 6 bases from J, with 5 bases between. CDR1 is ENHRY, CDR2 SYGVKD, per germline. The CDR3 DNA reads TGTGCCATCAGTGAGTCAAGGGATGGCTACACCTTC. Protein sequence: CAISESRDGYTF.

The V gene is TRBV5-1, the J gene TRBJ2-3; TRBD2 matches at 7 bases. The CDR3 runs to 13 residues. Germline values: CDR1 SGHRS, CDR2 YFSETQ. V shed 0 bases and J 12 bases; nucleotides not matched to a gene: 7. CDR3 loop: CASSLVGGRFQYF. The CDR3 DNA follows: TGCGCCAGCAGCTTGGTCGGCGGGAGATTTCAGTATTTT.

The chain combines TRBV19 with TRBJ2-3, with D unresolved. Germline CDR1 LNHDA, CDR2 SQIVND (reference sequence). The CDR3 extends over 14 amino acids. The germline V and J ends were trimmed by 4 bases and 3 bases, with 11 bases remaining between them. The CDR3, as DNA: TGTGCCAGTAGTACGCAAACCGGGACAGATACGCAGTATTTT. Protein product: CASSTQTGTDTQYF.

V and J are TRBV9 and TRBJ2-3; D possibly matches TRBD1 or TRBD2 (6 bases each). The CDR3 spans 14 residues. V shed 6 bases and J shed 4 bases, with 15 bases lying between them. Germline V gene lookup returns CDR1 SGDLS and CDR2 YYNGEE. As DNA, the CDR3 is TGTGCCAGCACTTTTGGGGGGCGTGCAGATACGCAGTATTTT. Translating gives CASTFGGRADTQYF.